The 17 T cell receptor beta chains given below trace back to one sample, sequenced in a study of a mutant IDH1 vaccine in newly diagnosed glioma. Time point meaning: week 23, last vaccination. In every dose of vaccine, 300 ug of mutant IDH1 20-mer peptide was given alongside topical imiquimod. No antigens are known for them. Libraries were prepared by immunoSEQ multiplex PCR; TCRdb keeps only in-frame clonotypes and omits some of them. The sample holds 88,000 or so clones, roughly 85% seen once. Source: PBMCs, taken from a glioma patient whose treatment included an IDH1 peptide vaccine. The receptor set was obtained from a man in his thirties or forties with glioma. Some clones in this sample may be carry-over from other donors' samples.

V usage is TRBV10-3 and J usage is TRBJ1-3; D might be TRBD1 (5 bases). Germline CDR1 reads ENHRY; CDR2 reads SYGVKD. Trimming left V 8 bases short and J 0 bases short, with 14 bases between. The CDR3 is made up of 15 amino acids. The CDR3: CAIRDGRFSGNTIYF. The CDR3 bases are TGTGCCATCCGGGACGGAAGGTTCTCTGGAAACACCATATATTTT.

The chain has TRBV2 and TRBJ2-2; D is unclear. The germline V gene has CDR1 SNHLY and CDR2 FYNNEI. Deletions cut 8 bases from V and 2 bases from J, with 9 bases between. This CDR3 has 13 residues. CDR3 bases: TGTGCCAGCTTAGGTAGAAACACCGGGGAGCTGTTTTTT. Translated: CASLGRNTGELFF.

This chain joins TRBV5-1 and TRBJ1-6; 7 bases align to TRBD1. The junction had 6 bases not matched to a gene; V was cut back by 2 bases and J by 7 bases. This CDR3 has 15 residues. CDR1 is SGHRS and CDR2 is YFSETQ in the germline V gene. The CDR3 coding sequence is TGCGCCAGCAGCTTAGATACAGGGGCAAATTCACCCCTCCACTTT. Its protein is CASSLDTGANSPLHF.

V is TRBV9 and J is TRBJ1-2; TRBD1 matches 7 bases. Trimming cost V 5 bases and J 6 bases; bases outside gene matches: 4. The CDR3 is made up of 12 amino acids. Germline CDR1 and CDR2: SGDLS and YYNGEE. CDR3 DNA: TGTGCCAGCAGGGAGGGGGCTCATGGCTACACCTTC. Encoded protein: CASREGAHGYTF.

The rearrangement links TRBV30 to TRBJ1-2; TRBD1 aligns across 7 bases. The germline V gene has CDR1 GTSNPN and CDR2 SVGIG (reference sequence). The CDR3 extends over 13 amino acids. The V gene end was trimmed by 7 bases and the J gene end by 3 bases; junction bases not matched to a gene: 8. The CDR3: CASTSGQHYGYTF. The DNA for the CDR3 is TGTGCCTCGACCTCGGGACAGCACTATGGCTACACCTTC. Drawing the rest from reference TRBV30 and TRBJ1-2, the complete variable domain is SQTIHQWPATLVQPVGSPLSLECTVEGTSNPNLYWYRQAAGRGLQLLFYSVGIGQISSEVPQNLSASRPQDRQFILSSKKLLLSDSGFYLCASTSGQHYGYTFGSGTRLTVV.

CDR3 region: CTSSQGARGLPHLSSYEQYF. As DNA, the CDR3 is TGCACCAGCAGCCAAGGCGCAAGGGGCCTCCCGCACCTAAGCTCCTACGAGCAGTACTTC. The chain is built from TRBV1 and TRBJ2-7; the table calls TRBD1, which could not be checked here. TRBV1 is assigned pseudogene status. The CDR3 sequence is 20 residues long.

J is TRBJ2-5 and V is TRBV30, with 9 bases that match TRBD2. The CDR3 extends over 14 amino acids. Germline V gives CDR1 GTSNPN, CDR2 SVGIG (reference sequence). V shed 1 base and J 4 bases; nucleotides not matched to a gene: 4. Here the CDR3 DNA reads TGTGCCTGGAGTGGAGCGGGAGGTATAGAGACCCAGTACTTC. This translates into CAWSGAGGIETQYF.

V gene TRBV19 combines with J gene TRBJ2-2, with D possibly matching TRBD1 (6 bases). CDR3 length equals 17 residues. With 4 bases removed from V and 0 bases from J, the gap between germline ends came to 15 bases. Germline CDR1 LNHDA, CDR2 SQIVND (reference sequence). The CDR3 loop is CASSNSRHRANTGELFF. CDR3 in DNA: TGTGCCAGTAGTAATTCTCGGCACAGGGCGAACACCGGGGAGCTGTTTTTT. The whole variable domain, filled in from reference TRBV19 and TRBJ2-2, reads DGGITQSPKYLFRKEGQNVTLSCEQNLNHDAMYWYRQDPGQGLRLIYYSQIVNDFQKGDIAEGYSVSREKKESFPLTVTSAQKNPTAFYLCASSNSRHRANTGELFFGEGSRLTVL.

The genes are TRBV21-1 and TRBJ2-7. TRBV21-1 is listed as a pseudogene. This CDR3 is 13 amino acids long. CDR3 DNA sequence: TGTGCCAGCAGCAAAGGGGTGGCCTACGAGCAGTACTTC. Its protein product is CASSKGVAYEQYF.

The rearrangement links TRBV28 to TRBJ1-2, with D maybe TRBD1 (5 bases). With 3 bases removed from V and 6 bases from J, the gap between germline ends came to 11 bases. The germline CDR1 and CDR2 sequences are MDHEN and SYDVKM. This CDR3 region has 13 residues. CDR3 residues: CASSFARVHGYTF. Here the CDR3 DNA reads TGTGCCAGCAGTTTCGCCAGGGTCCATGGCTACACCTTC.

This chain joins TRBV4-1 and TRBJ2-1; D possibly corresponds to TRBD2 (5 bases). This CDR3 region has 19 residues. Germline V gene lookup returns CDR1 MGHRA and CDR2 YSYEKL. Trimming took off 4 bases at V and 0 bases at J, with 22 bases between the two ends. The CDR3: CASSLRSQQRMGSYNEQFF. The CDR3 DNA reads TGCGCCAGCAGCCTTAGAAGCCAACAGCGGATGGGCTCCTACAATGAGCAGTTCTTC.

This sequence joins TRBV5-8 and TRBJ2-1; 9 bases fit TRBD1. CDR3 length: 15 amino acids. V shed 1 base and J 5 bases; nucleotides not matched to a gene: 4. Germline V gene data show CDR1 as SGHTS and CDR2 as YDEGEE. The CDR3 spells CASSLPGTGNNEQFF. CDR3 DNA sequence: TGTGCCAGCAGCTTGCCCGGGACAGGGAACAATGAGCAGTTCTTC.

This chain uses TRBV5-5 with TRBJ1-1; no reliable D call. The CDR3 extends over 12 amino acids. CDR1 is SGHKS and CDR2 is YYEKEE in the germline V gene (reference sequence). V dropped 4 bases and J dropped 1 base, with 5 bases sitting between them. CDR3 bases: TGTGCCAGCAGCCCGGGGAACACTGAAGCTTTCTTT. This translates into CASSPGNTEAFF.

This clone has just a few counts. The chain has TRBV2 and TRBJ2-7, with D hard to call. The CDR3 is made up of 15 amino acids. Germline V CDR1 and CDR2: SNHLY, FYNNEI. Trimming shortened V by 6 bases and J by 0 bases, and 15 bases separated the two germline ends. DNA of the CDR3: TGTGCCAGCAGCGGAAGGACGCTGAGCTCCTACGAGCAGTACTTC. This codes for CASSGRTLSSYEQYF.

The genes are TRBV29-1 and TRBJ2-5; either TRBD1 or TRBD2 may supply D (5 bases each). The length of the CDR3 is 12 residues. Germline lookup yields CDR1 SQVTM and CDR2 ANQGSEA. The germline V and J ends were trimmed by 4 bases and 4 bases, with 10 bases remaining between them. The CDR3 DNA sequence: TGCAGCGTTGTGGGGGTGGCAGAGACCCAGTACTTC. Encoded protein: CSVVGVAETQYF.

The CDR3 is CASGTKEYTEAFF. In nucleotides, the CDR3 is TGTGCCAGCGGCACCAAGGAGTACACTGAAGCTTTCTTT. V usage is TRBV7-3 and J usage is TRBJ1-1, with D unclear. This CDR3 has 13 residues. V lost 8 bases and J lost 3, with 13 bases in between. CDR1 is SGHTA and CDR2 is FQGTGA in the germline V gene.

The chain is built from TRBV2 and TRBJ1-2, with 11 bases aligning to TRBD1. The CDR3 loop spans 13 amino acids. CDR1 and CDR2 from the germline V gene are SNHLY and FYNNEI. V dropped 6 bases and J dropped 7; count of bases not matched to a gene: 4. The CDR3 DNA reads TGTGCCAGCAGGGACAGGGGGCCTGGTGGCTACACCTTC. Residues: CASRDRGPGGYTF.